These 31 T cell receptor beta chains share one sample of origin, sequenced in a study of cytomegalovirus exposure and HLA in healthy donors. PCR involved 60 Vbeta and 13 Jbeta primers. TCRdb's copy holds only in-frame clones and misses some; the assay was immunoSEQ multiplex PCR. The sample lists about 130,000 clones, about 86% occurring once. The sample taken for sequencing was PBMCs. The receptors stem from a young man in good health and CMV-seronegative.

This clone showed up just once. V gene TRBV5-1 combines with J gene TRBJ1-6; TRBD1 agrees at 8 bases. Germline V CDR1 and CDR2: SGHRS, YFSETQ. V shed 6 bases and J 9 bases; nucleotides not matched to a gene: 17. This CDR3 region has 17 residues. CDR3 in amino acids: CASTKTGRGTGSSPLHF. CDR3 in DNA: TGCGCCAGCACGAAGACCGGAAGAGGGACAGGCAGTTCACCCCTCCACTTT. Filled out from reference TRBV5-1 and TRBJ1-6, the complete variable domain reads KAGVTQTPRYLIKTRGQQVTLSCSPISGHRSVSWYQQTPGQGLQFLFEYFSETQRNKGNFPGRFSGRQFSNSRSEMNVSTLELGDSALYLCASTKTGRGTGSSPLHFGNGTRLTVT.

The V and J genes are TRBV10-1 and TRBJ2-3, with a weak D call TRBD2 (5 bases). The V end was cut by 10 bases, the J end by 0 bases, with 11 bases between. The CDR3 is made up of 13 amino acids. Germline V gene lookup returns CDR1 WNHNN and CDR2 SYGVQD (reference sequence). CDR3 DNA sequence: TGCGCCACCACATCGGGGAGCACAGATACGCAGTATTTT. It yields the protein CATTSGSTDTQYF.

The V gene is TRBV7-6, the J gene TRBJ1-1; unclear D gene. The CDR3 sequence is 15 residues long. Trimming stripped 0 bases from V and 0 bases from J, with 8 bases between. Germline V lookup: CDR1 SGHVS, CDR2 FNYEAQ. The CDR3 sequence is CASSLARGMNTEAFF. In DNA form, the CDR3 reads TGTGCCAGCAGCTTAGCTCGAGGAATGAACACTGAAGCTTTCTTT.

The chain recombines TRBV7-9 with TRBJ1-2; 7 bases match TRBD1. Germline V gene data show CDR1 as SEHNR and CDR2 as FQNEAQ (reference sequence). CDR3 size: 16 residues. V was pared by 4 bases and J by 3 bases, with 11 bases of the junction left unmatched. The CDR3 DNA follows: TGTGCCAGCAGCTCCGCAAAGCAGGGGGTGGACTATGGCTACACCTTC. This sequence encodes CASSSAKQGVDYGYTF.

V usage is TRBV11-3 and J usage is TRBJ2-7, with 7 bases lining up with TRBD1. V shed 2 bases, J shed 1 base, and the junction held 8 bases outside the gene matches. Per the germline V gene, CDR1 is SGHNT and CDR2 is YENEEA. CDR3 size: 16 residues. The CDR3 sequence: CASSLNSRDSSYEQYF. CDR3 bases: TGTGCCAGCAGCTTAAATTCCAGGGACAGTTCCTACGAGCAGTACTTC.

This clone was seen once. The genes are TRBV10-1 and TRBJ2-1; 7 bases fit TRBD1. Unmatched junction bases numbered 7, after V lost 5 bases and J lost 9 bases. Germline V gives CDR1 WNHNN, CDR2 SYGVQD (reference sequence). CDR3 length: 13 amino acids. CDR3 nucleotides: TGCGCCAGCAGTCAACAGGGGTGGGGTGAGCAGTTCTTC. It codes for CASSQQGWGEQFF.

The chain links TRBV6-5 to TRBJ1-3; 7 bases map to TRBD1. Trimming at V came to 8 bases and at J to 4 bases, leaving 11 bases not matched to a gene. Germline V lookup: CDR1 MNHEY, CDR2 SVGAGI. The CDR3 is 15 residues long. CDR3 in amino acids: CASRTDRARGNTIYF. CDR3 DNA: TGTGCCAGCCGGACTGACAGGGCTAGGGGAAACACCATATATTTT.

The V call is TRBV7-9, the J call TRBJ1-3, with D unclear. There are 15 residues in the CDR3. Germline lookup yields CDR1 SEHNR and CDR2 FQNEAQ (reference sequence). The ends were cut back, 5 bases at V and 0 bases at J, with 11 bases in the middle. Written as DNA, the CDR3 is TGTGCCAGCAGCCTGAGACGGGACTCTGGAAACACCATATATTTT. It specifies CASSLRRDSGNTIYF.

J is TRBJ1-1 and V is TRBV29-1; TRBD1 agrees at 8 bases. The CDR3 loop spans 12 amino acids. The germline V gene encodes CDR1 SQVTM and CDR2 ANQGSEA. The V segment lost 7 bases and the J segment 4 bases; nucleotides outside the gene matches: 5. The CDR3 nucleotides read TGCAGCGCGGACAGGGTCAGCACTGAAGCTTTCTTT. Translation gives CSADRVSTEAFF.

V gene TRBV29-1 combines with J gene TRBJ1-1; 7 bases map to TRBD1. Germline CDR1 is SQVTM and CDR2 is ANQGSEA. This CDR3 comprises 13 residues. J gave up 1 base and V 7 bases, and 6 bases lay outside the gene matches. CDR3 region: CSGEEGANTEAFF. CDR3 nucleotides: TGCAGCGGCGAAGAGGGGGCGAACACTGAAGCTTTCTTT.

The chain uses TRBV28 and TRBJ1-1; D not resolved. Germline CDR1 is MDHEN and CDR2 is SYDVKM. This CDR3 comprises 13 residues. V was clipped by 7 bases and J by 0 bases, with 9 bases between them. The DNA for the CDR3 is TGTGCCAGCACCCGGGAGTTGAACACTGAAGCTTTCTTT. Residues: CASTRELNTEAFF.

This chain links TRBV6-1 with TRBJ1-5; the D gene is possibly TRBD1 (6 bases). The germline V and J ends were trimmed by 4 bases and 5 bases, with 12 bases remaining between them. The CDR3 contains 14 residues. Germline values: CDR1 MNHNS, CDR2 SASEGT. The CDR3 loop is CASSATGLDQPQHF. The CDR3 DNA sequence: TGTGCCAGCAGTGCGACAGGCCTCGATCAGCCCCAGCATTTT.

This chain joins TRBV4-3 and TRBJ2-3; tentative D call: TRBD2 (6 bases). V dropped 4 bases and J dropped 0 bases, with 20 bases sitting between them. The length of the CDR3 is 18 residues. Germline CDR1 reads LGHNA; CDR2 reads YSLEER. The CDR3 sequence: CASSPMRGQPISTDTQYF. CDR3 sequence (DNA): TGCGCCAGCAGCCCCATGCGGGGCCAACCTATAAGCACAGATACGCAGTATTTT.

V usage is TRBV7-2 and J usage is TRBJ2-1; D may be TRBD1 (6 bases). The germline CDR1 and CDR2 sequences are SGHTA and FQGNSA. Trimming stripped 2 bases from V and 5 bases from J, with 10 bases between. CDR3 size: 14 residues. The CDR3 protein is CASSLYSGDNEQFF. For the CDR3, the DNA is TGTGCCAGCAGCTTATATTCAGGGGACAATGAGCAGTTCTTC.

The chain has TRBV4-3 and TRBJ1-1; maybe TRBD1 (6 bases). CDR3 length: 18 residues. CDR1 LGHNA and CDR2 YSLEER come from the germline V gene. V lost 0 bases and J 0 bases, leaving 17 bases between the germline ends. CDR3 bases: TGCGCCAGCAGCCAAGAAGGGGGTGGGATCGGTATGAACACTGAAGCTTTCTTT. Translating it yields CASSQEGGGIGMNTEAFF.

J is TRBJ2-1 and V is TRBV14; D is perhaps TRBD2 (5 bases). Germline-derived CDR1 and CDR2 are SGHDN and FVKESK. The CDR3 runs to 12 residues. The V and J ends lost 4 bases and 10 bases respectively, with 11 bases between them. The CDR3 sequence is CASSLGRREQFF. In DNA, the CDR3 is TGTGCCAGCAGCCTAGGACGGAGGGAGCAGTTCTTC.

The chain combines TRBV6-5 with TRBJ1-1, with no clear D. The ends were cut back, 0 bases at V and 6 bases at J, with 11 bases in the middle. Germline CDR1 is MNHEY and CDR2 is SVGAGI. The CDR3 spans 14 residues. The CDR3 sequence: CASSYSGRTPEAFF. The CDR3 DNA is TGTGCCAGCAGTTACTCTGGGAGAACGCCTGAAGCTTTCTTT.

The genes are TRBV9 and TRBJ2-7, with a weak D call TRBD2 (6 bases). CDR1 is SGDLS and CDR2 is YYNGEE in the germline V gene. The CDR3 is made up of 17 amino acids. Trimming pared 2 bases from V and 2 bases from J, leaving 20 bases between. CDR3 amino acids: CASSVALGGIPPYEQYF. As DNA, the CDR3 is TGTGCCAGCAGCGTTGCGTTGGGGGGAATCCCACCCTACGAGCAGTACTTC. Together with reference TRBV9 and TRBJ2-7, the CDR3 gives the full variable domain: DSGVTQTPKHLITATGQRVTLRCSPRSGDLSVYWYQQSLDQGLQFLIQYYNGEERAKGNILERFSAQQFPDLHSELNLSSLELGDSALYFCASSVALGGIPPYEQYFGPGTRLTVT.

CDR3 DNA sequence: TGTGCCAGCAGCTTAGGGGAGGGGGTCACTGGAAACACCATATATTTT. It yields the protein CASSLGEGVTGNTIYF. The V and J genes are TRBV7-2 and TRBJ1-3, with TRBD1 as a possible D gene (6 bases). There are 16 residues in the CDR3. The germline V gene has CDR1 SGHTA and CDR2 FQGNSA. V shed 1 base and J shed 2 bases, with 12 bases lying between them.

V and J are TRBV11-2 and TRBJ1-1; D perhaps matches TRBD1 (5 bases). CDR1 SGHAT and CDR2 FQNNGV come from the germline V gene. There are 14 residues in the CDR3. Trimming took 1 base from V and 7 from J, leaving 13 bases between them. CDR3 region: CASSLGGGGLEAFF. DNA for the CDR3: TGTGCCAGCAGCTTAGGGGGGGGAGGCCTTGAAGCTTTCTTT.

This chain joins TRBV9 and TRBJ1-5; 9 positions agree with TRBD1. Losses at the gene ends were 5 bases for V and 4 bases for J; bases not matched to a gene: 7. The germline V gene encodes CDR1 SGDLS and CDR2 YYNGEE. The CDR3 runs to 15 residues. The CDR3 DNA reads as TGTGCCAGCAGTCCCGGGACAGGGTTTAATCAGCCCCAGCATTTT. This codes for CASSPGTGFNQPQHF.

This sequence joins TRBV29-1 and TRBJ2-7; a weak D match, TRBD1 (5 bases). V gave up 6 bases and J gave up 1 base, with 13 bases separating them. The CDR3 runs 13 residues. Germline CDR1 reads SQVTM; CDR2 reads ANQGSEA. The CDR3 nucleotides read TGCAGCGTGAGAGTCCCAGGGTCCTACGAGCAGTACTTC. It specifies CSVRVPGSYEQYF.

The rearrangement links TRBV5-6 to TRBJ2-1; 8 nucleotides agree with TRBD2. The length of the CDR3 is 16 residues. Germline CDR1 reads SGHDT; CDR2 reads YYEEEE. Trimming cost V 0 bases and J 2 bases; bases outside gene matches: 4. The CDR3 nucleotides read TGTGCCAGCAGCTTGGATCGGGGGGGTACCTACAATGAGCAGTTCTTC. As protein: CASSLDRGGTYNEQFF.

This clone was picked up many times. This chain joins TRBV5-6 and TRBJ1-1; D not resolved. Trimming took off 1 base at V and 0 bases at J, with 7 bases between the two ends. The CDR3 loop spans 14 amino acids. Germline V gene data show CDR1 as SGHDT and CDR2 as YYEEEE. CDR3 protein: CASSLTEMNTEAFF. CDR3 sequence (DNA): TGTGCCAGCAGCTTGACAGAGATGAACACTGAAGCTTTCTTT.

This rearrangement joins TRBV5-1 to TRBJ1-5, with D perhaps matching TRBD1 (6 bases). The CDR3 consists of 14 residues. The V gene's germline CDR1 is SGHRS and CDR2 YFSETQ. V was trimmed by 1 base and J by 7 bases, leaving 12 bases between them. In nucleotides, the CDR3 is TGCGCCAGCAGCTTGTCTGGGGGCGAGCAGCCCCAGCATTTT. It specifies CASSLSGGEQPQHF.

The chain recombines TRBV2 with TRBJ1-2; 7 bases agree with TRBD1. Per the germline V gene, CDR1 is SNHLY and CDR2 is FYNNEI. The V segment lost 3 bases and the J segment 2 bases; nucleotides outside the gene matches: 6. There are 15 residues in the CDR3. The CDR3 region is CASSEGQPANYGYTF. The CDR3 DNA is TGTGCCAGCAGTGAGGGACAGCCGGCAAACTATGGCTACACCTTC. The full variable domain, rest sourced from reference TRBV2 and TRBJ1-2, is EPEVTQTPSHQVTQMGQEVILRCVPISNHLYFYWYRQILGQKVEFLVSFYNNEISEKSEIFDDQFSVERPDGSNFTLKIRSTKLEDSAMYFCASSEGQPANYGYTFGSGTRLTVV.

The gene calls are TRBV5-6 and TRBJ2-7, with 7 bases matching TRBD1. The V gene end was trimmed by 6 bases and the J gene end by 1 base; junction bases not matched to a gene: 10. The CDR3 consists of 15 residues. The germline gives CDR1 SGHDT, CDR2 YYEEEE. The CDR3 spells CASTFSRGLSYEQYF. The CDR3 DNA reads as TGTGCCAGCACCTTCTCAAGGGGGCTTTCCTACGAGCAGTACTTC.

The chain couples TRBV25-1 to TRBJ2-7; 8 bases agree with TRBD1. The germline gives CDR1 MGHDK, CDR2 SYGVNS. CDR3 length equals 15 residues. V dropped 6 bases and J dropped 2; count of bases not matched to a gene: 9. The CDR3 nucleotides are TGTGCCAGCAGCTCCGCGGGGACAGGTGCCTACGAGCAGTACTTC. Protein sequence: CASSSAGTGAYEQYF.

This chain connects TRBV11-2 to TRBJ2-1; 7 bases agree with TRBD2. J lost 0 bases, V lost 6 bases, and 11 bases had no gene match. From germline, CDR1 is SGHAT and CDR2 FQNNGV. The CDR3 runs to 17 residues. The CDR3 loop is CASRLASGLSSYNEQFF. The CDR3 region has the DNA TGTGCCAGCAGGCTGGCTAGCGGCTTAAGCTCCTACAATGAGCAGTTCTTC.

The rearrangement uses TRBV5-1 and TRBJ2-3; 7 positions agree with TRBD1. The CDR3 covers 15 residues. In germline, CDR1 is SGHRS, CDR2 YFSETQ. J was trimmed by 2 bases and V by 0 bases; bases with no gene match: 3. CDR3 sequence reads: CASSLGQGVTDTQYF. As DNA, the CDR3 is TGCGCCAGCAGCTTGGGACAGGGAGTCACAGATACGCAGTATTTT.

This clone has only a few counts. The chain joins TRBV6-6 to TRBJ2-1, with 7 bases identical to TRBD2. Germline CDR1 MNHNY, CDR2 SVGAGI (reference sequence). The CDR3 runs 13 residues. With 6 bases clipped from V and 4 bases from J, the junction kept 3 bases outside the gene matches. The CDR3 protein is CASRGGAYNEQFF. Here the CDR3 DNA reads TGTGCCAGCAGGGGAGGGGCTTACAATGAGCAGTTCTTC.